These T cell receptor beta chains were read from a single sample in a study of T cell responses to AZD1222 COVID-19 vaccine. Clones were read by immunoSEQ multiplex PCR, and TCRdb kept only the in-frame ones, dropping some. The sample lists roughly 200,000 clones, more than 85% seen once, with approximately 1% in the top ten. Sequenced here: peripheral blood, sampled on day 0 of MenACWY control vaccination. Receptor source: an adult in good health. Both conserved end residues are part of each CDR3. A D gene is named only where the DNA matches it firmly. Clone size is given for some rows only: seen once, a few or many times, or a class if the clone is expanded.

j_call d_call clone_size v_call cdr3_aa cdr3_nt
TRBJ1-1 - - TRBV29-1 CSVGGSRGTEAFF TGCAGCGTTGGAGGCAGCCGGGGGACTGAAGCTTTCTTT
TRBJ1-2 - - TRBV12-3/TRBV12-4 CASGETLYGYTF TGTGCCAGCGGAGAGACGCTGTATGGCTACACCTTC
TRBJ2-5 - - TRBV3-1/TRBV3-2 CASSQDFAARGTQYF TGTGCCAGCAGCCAAGATTTTGCGGCTCGCGGGACCCAGTACTTC
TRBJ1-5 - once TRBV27 CASSEGSSNQPQHF TGTGCCAGCAGCGAGGGGTCTAGCAATCAGCCCCAGCATTTT
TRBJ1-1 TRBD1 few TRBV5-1 CASSLGWTGVNTEAFF TGCGCCAGCAGCTTGGGTTGGACAGGGGTGAACACTGAAGCTTTCTTT
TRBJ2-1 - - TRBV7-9 CASTLTTRGSEQFF TGTGCCAGCACCCTAACCACCCGCGGCAGTGAGCAGTTCTTC
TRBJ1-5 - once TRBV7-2 CASSPWSGGNQPQHF TGTGCCAGCAGCCCATGGAGTGGGGGCAATCAGCCCCAGCATTTT
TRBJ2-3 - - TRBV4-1 CASSQVGGTDTQYF TGCGCCAGCAGCCAGGTAGGAGGCACAGATACGCAGTATTTT
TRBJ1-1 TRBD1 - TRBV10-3 CAIRETGGPNTEAFF TGTGCCATCAGAGAAACAGGGGGCCCGAACACTGAAGCTTTCTTT
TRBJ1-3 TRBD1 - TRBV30 CAWGTGLSGNTIYF TGTGCCTGGGGGACAGGCCTCTCTGGAAACACCATATATTTT
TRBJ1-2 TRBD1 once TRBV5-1 CASSLAGGGGYTF TGCGCCAGCAGCTTGGCAGGGGGCGGTGGCTACACCTTC
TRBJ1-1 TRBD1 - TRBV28 CASSYLDRVDAFF TGTGCCAGCAGTTATCTCGACAGGGTGGACGCTTTCTTT
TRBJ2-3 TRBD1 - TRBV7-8 CASSPTGSNTDTQYF TGTGCCAGCAGCCCGACAGGGAGTAATACAGATACGCAGTATTTT
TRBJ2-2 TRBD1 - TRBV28 CASSLSGRGHTGELFF TGTGCCAGCAGTTTGTCTGGCAGGGGGCACACCGGGGAGCTGTTTTTT
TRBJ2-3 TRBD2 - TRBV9 CASSVELGGTDTQYF TGTGCCAGCAGCGTAGAACTGGGAGGGACAGATACGCAGTATTTT
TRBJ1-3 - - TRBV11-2 CASSPLRQNTIYF TGTGCCAGCAGCCCCCTCCGGCAGAACACCATATATTTT
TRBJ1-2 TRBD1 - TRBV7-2 CASNPGQGYGYTF TGTGCCAGCAACCCGGGACAGGGCTATGGCTACACCTTC
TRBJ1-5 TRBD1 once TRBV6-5 CASSTTGGGNQPQHF TGTGCCAGCAGTACGACAGGGGGCGGGAATCAGCCCCAGCATTTT
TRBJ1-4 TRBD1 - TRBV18 CASSLGQGGEKLFF TGTGCCAGCTCACTCGGGCAGGGGGGAGAAAAACTGTTTTTT
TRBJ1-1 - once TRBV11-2 CASSLDMRAGAFF TGTGCCAGCAGCTTAGATATGAGGGCCGGAGCTTTCTTT
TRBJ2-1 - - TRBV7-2 CASSFQGMDEQFF TGTGCCAGCAGCTTCCAGGGCATGGATGAGCAGTTCTTC
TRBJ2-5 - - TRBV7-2 CASSLLSETLETQYF TGTGCCAGCAGCTTATTGTCAGAAACCCTGGAGACCCAGTACTTC
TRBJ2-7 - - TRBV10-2 CASSEFQMSEQYF TGCGCCAGCAGTGAGTTTCAGATGAGCGAGCAGTACTTC
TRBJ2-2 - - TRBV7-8 CASSPFTGELFF TGTGCCAGCAGCCCGTTTACCGGGGAGCTGTTTTTT
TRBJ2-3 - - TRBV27 CASSLGHIGDTQYF TGTGCCAGCAGTTTAGGCCATATCGGCGATACGCAGTATTTT
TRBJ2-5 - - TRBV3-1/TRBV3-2 CASSQGDFRETQYF TGTGCCAGCAGCCAAGGGGACTTTAGAGAGACCCAGTACTTC
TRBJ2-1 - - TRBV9 CASSVAAGAHNEQFF TGTGCCAGCAGCGTAGCGGCGGGGGCTCACAATGAGCAGTTCTTC
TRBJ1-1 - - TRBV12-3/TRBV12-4 CASRKTENTEAFF TGTGCCAGCAGGAAGACGGAGAACACTGAAGCTTTCTTT
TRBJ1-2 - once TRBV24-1 CATSDSLGLGYTF TGTGCCACCAGTGATTCCCTGGGCCTAGGCTACACCTTC
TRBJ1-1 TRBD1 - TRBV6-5 CASKLGAGGNTEAFF TGTGCCAGCAAACTTGGGGCAGGGGGGAACACTGAAGCTTTCTTT
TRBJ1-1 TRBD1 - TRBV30 CAYDTGGPEAFF TGTGCCTACGACACAGGGGGCCCTGAAGCTTTCTTT
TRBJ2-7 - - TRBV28 CASSRLQVERDEQYF TGTGCCAGCAGCCGTCTACAGGTAGAAAGGGACGAGCAGTACTTC
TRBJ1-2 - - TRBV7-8 CASSADRNSPYGYTF TGTGCCAGCAGCGCGGACAGAAACTCACCATATGGCTACACCTTC
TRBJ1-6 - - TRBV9 CASSTTDGLNSPLHF TGTGCCAGCAGCACTACAGACGGACTTAATTCACCCCTCCACTTT
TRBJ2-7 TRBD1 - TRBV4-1 CASSPGQPYEQYF TGCGCCAGCAGCCCGGGACAGCCCTACGAGCAGTACTTC
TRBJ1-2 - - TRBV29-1 CSVETRDGLYGYTF TGCAGCGTTGAAACCCGGGACGGACTCTATGGCTACACCTTC
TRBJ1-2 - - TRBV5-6 CASSLGSGYTF TGTGCCAGCAGCTTGGGCAGTGGCTACACCTTC
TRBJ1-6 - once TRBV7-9 CASSPQGANSPLHF TGTGCCAGCAGCCCCCAGGGAGCCAATTCACCCCTCCACTTT
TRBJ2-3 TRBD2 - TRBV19 CASSIVPTGRMKTDTQYF TGTGCCAGTAGTATCGTGCCGACCGGGAGGATGAAGACGGATACGCAGTATTTT
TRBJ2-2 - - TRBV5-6 CASSLRPGVNTGELFF TGTGCCAGCAGCTTGCGTCCAGGGGTCAACACCGGGGAGCTGTTTTTT
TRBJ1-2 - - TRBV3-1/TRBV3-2 CASSQGDSGVYGYTF TGTGCCAGCAGCCAAGGGGACTCAGGGGTCTATGGCTACACCTTC
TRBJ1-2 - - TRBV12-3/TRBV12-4 CASSLDRDYGYTF TGTGCCAGCAGTTTAGACAGGGACTATGGCTACACCTTC
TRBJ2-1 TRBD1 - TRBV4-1 CASSQGQGVYNEQFF TGCGCCAGCAGCCAGGGACAGGGGGTCTACAATGAGCAGTTCTTC